The sequence of this T cell receptor (beta chain) was determined in a study of cytomegalovirus exposure and HLA in healthy donors. 13 Jbeta primers and 60 Vbeta primers were used for the PCR. Measured with immunoSEQ multiplex PCR; TCRdb has only the in-frame clones, and not every one. The sample consists of roughly 160,000 clones, 80% to 90% of them appearing once. Germline V gene sequence: CDR1 MGHDK, CDR2 SYGVNS. The CDR3 runs 15 residues. Trimming cost V 4 bases and J 2 bases; bases outside gene matches: 4. Sequencing was carried out using PBMCs. The chain carries TRBV25-1 and TRBJ2-3, with 9 positions matching TRBD1. The sequence came from a male donor in good health and CMV-seronegative. In nucleotides, the CDR3 is TGTGCCAGCAGTGGGACAGGGGAGGTCACAGATACGCAGTATTTT. This sequence encodes CASSGTGEVTDTQYF.